These T cell receptor beta chains were read from a single sample in a study of T cells in tumors after PD-1 blockade. Sequenced by immunoSEQ multiplex PCR; TCRdb stores in-frame clones only, minus some. The table has roughly 12,000 clones, 60% to 80% seen once. This material consisted of tumor tissue, taken before anti-PD-1 treatment. The receptors come from a human donor with basal cell carcinoma. Both conserved end residues are part of each CDR3. A D gene is named only where the DNA matches it firmly. Size is omitted from some rows. Given values are once, few, many or a class for expanded clones.

j_gene: TRBJ2-1; abundance: .; v_gene: TRBV24-1; d_gene: TRBD1; CDR3nt: TGTGCCACCAGTGCCCCGGGACAGGGAGGCAATGAGCAGTTCTTC; CDR3aa: CATSAPGQGGNEQFF
j_gene: TRBJ2-3; abundance: .; v_gene: TRBV7-9; d_gene: .; CDR3nt: TGTGCCAGCAGCTTAAGGGGGGGCAGGGGCACAGATACGCAGTATTTT; CDR3aa: CASSLRGGRGTDTQYF
j_gene: TRBJ1-1; abundance: .; v_gene: TRBV5-1; d_gene: .; CDR3nt: TGCGCCAGCAGCTTGGCCAGGGGTTCCTCGAACACTGAAGCTTTCTTT; CDR3aa: CASSLARGSSNTEAFF
j_gene: TRBJ2-4; abundance: few; v_gene: TRBV27; d_gene: TRBD2; CDR3nt: TGTGCCAGCCACGTGCGGGAGTACATCAAAAACATTCAGTACTTC; CDR3aa: CASHVREYIKNIQYF
j_gene: TRBJ2-2; abundance: .; v_gene: TRBV19; d_gene: .; CDR3nt: TGTGCCAGTAGGGTTAGGGTAGGCCCTAACACCGGGGAGCTGTTTTTT; CDR3aa: CASRVRVGPNTGELFF
j_gene: TRBJ1-2; abundance: .; v_gene: TRBV20-1; d_gene: .; CDR3nt: TGCAGTCCATTGGGAGGTGGCTACACCTTC; CDR3aa: CSPLGGGYTF
j_gene: TRBJ1-6; abundance: .; v_gene: TRBV4-1; d_gene: .; CDR3nt: TGCGCCAGCAGCCGTCGGGACATCCCACCTGACTCACCCCTCCACTTT; CDR3aa: CASSRRDIPPDSPLHF
j_gene: TRBJ1-5; abundance: .; v_gene: TRBV3-1/TRBV3-2; d_gene: .; CDR3nt: TGTGCCAGCAGCCAGGGCAGGACCAATCAGCCCCAGCATTTT; CDR3aa: CASSQGRTNQPQHF
j_gene: TRBJ1-1; abundance: large; v_gene: TRBV7-3; d_gene: TRBD1; CDR3nt: TGTGCCAGCAGCCAGGGACAGGGAAACACTGAAGCTTTCTTT; CDR3aa: CASSQGQGNTEAFF
j_gene: TRBJ1-3; abundance: .; v_gene: TRBV4-3; d_gene: .; CDR3nt: TGCGCCAGCAGCCAAGACAGGGACTACTCTGGAAACACCATATATTTT; CDR3aa: CASSQDRDYSGNTIYF
j_gene: TRBJ2-1; abundance: few; v_gene: TRBV27; d_gene: .; CDR3nt: TGTGCCAGCAGTTTAAAGGGACGCTCCTACAATGAGCAGTTCTTC; CDR3aa: CASSLKGRSYNEQFF
j_gene: TRBJ2-1; abundance: .; v_gene: TRBV7-9; d_gene: TRBD1; CDR3nt: TGTGCCAGCAGCCTCCGGGACAGGGGCGAAGATGAGCAGTTCTTC; CDR3aa: CASSLRDRGEDEQFF
j_gene: TRBJ2-7; abundance: once; v_gene: TRBV5-8; d_gene: .; CDR3nt: TGTGCCAGCAGCTCTCCAGAGGGGGGGGCACTAACCTACGAGCAGTACTTC; CDR3aa: CASSSPEGGALTYEQYF
j_gene: TRBJ1-1; abundance: .; v_gene: TRBV6-6; d_gene: .; CDR3nt: TGTGCCAGCAGTTACGGGCAGGGAACTGAAGCTTTCTTT; CDR3aa: CASSYGQGTEAFF
j_gene: TRBJ1-4; abundance: .; v_gene: TRBV6-1; d_gene: .; CDR3nt: TGTGCCAGCAATGGACCGGTGGATGAAAAACTGTTTTTT; CDR3aa: CASNGPVDEKLFF
j_gene: TRBJ1-3; abundance: .; v_gene: TRBV5-5; d_gene: .; CDR3nt: TGTGCCAGCAGCTTGGCTTTGGGAAACACCATATATTTT; CDR3aa: CASSLALGNTIYF
j_gene: TRBJ2-5; abundance: few; v_gene: TRBV19; d_gene: .; CDR3nt: TGTGCCAGTAGTGGGTGGACCGACCTCGAGACCCAGTACTTC; CDR3aa: CASSGWTDLETQYF
j_gene: TRBJ2-2; abundance: few; v_gene: TRBV9; d_gene: .; CDR3nt: TGTGCCAGCAGCGTTCGAGGAGGGCCCGGGGAGCTGTTTTTT; CDR3aa: CASSVRGGPGELFF
j_gene: TRBJ1-5; abundance: .; v_gene: TRBV19; d_gene: .; CDR3nt: TGTGCCAGTAGTCCAGTGGCCGATAATCAGCCCCAGCATTTT; CDR3aa: CASSPVADNQPQHF
j_gene: TRBJ2-1; abundance: .; v_gene: TRBV5-5; d_gene: TRBD2; CDR3nt: TGTGCCAGCAGCGCCGGGACTAGCGGGGCGTCGAACAATGAGCAGTTCTTC; CDR3aa: CASSAGTSGASNNEQFF
j_gene: TRBJ1-1; abundance: .; v_gene: TRBV4-3; d_gene: .; CDR3nt: TGCGCCAGCAGCAGGAGGGTGGAGACTGAAGCTTTCTTT; CDR3aa: CASSRRVETEAFF
j_gene: TRBJ1-2; abundance: few; v_gene: TRBV14; d_gene: TRBD1; CDR3nt: TGTGCCAGCAGCCTCCAAACAGGGGGCGGCGGCTACACCTTC; CDR3aa: CASSLQTGGGGYTF
j_gene: TRBJ2-3; abundance: few; v_gene: TRBV7-2; d_gene: TRBD1; CDR3nt: TGTGCCAGCAGCTTAGACTGGGACAGGGGGGTTGAGTATTTT; CDR3aa: CASSLDWDRGVEYF
j_gene: TRBJ2-7; abundance: .; v_gene: TRBV19; d_gene: TRBD1; CDR3nt: TGTGCCAGTAGTCGAAGACAGGGCCCCTACGAGCAGTACTTC; CDR3aa: CASSRRQGPYEQYF
j_gene: TRBJ2-7; abundance: few; v_gene: TRBV5-6; d_gene: TRBD1; CDR3nt: TGTGCCAGCAGCCGGCGGGGACAGGGGAACGGCGAGCAGTACTTC; CDR3aa: CASSRRGQGNGEQYF
j_gene: TRBJ1-5; abundance: few; v_gene: TRBV12-2; d_gene: .; CDR3nt: TGTGCAAGTCGCTTAGCGCCCATCAGTCAGCCCCAGCATTTT; CDR3aa: CASRLAPISQPQHF
j_gene: TRBJ1-2; abundance: .; v_gene: TRBV5-1; d_gene: .; CDR3nt: TGCGCCAGCAGCTTGGCCTGGGGGGTATGGGCTGGCTACACCTTC; CDR3aa: CASSLAWGVWAGYTF
j_gene: TRBJ2-1; abundance: few; v_gene: TRBV6-2/TRBV6-3; d_gene: TRBD2; CDR3nt: TGTGCCAGCAGTTTTAACAGCGGGGGTCCCATCTCCTACAATGAGCAGTTCTTC; CDR3aa: CASSFNSGGPISYNEQFF
j_gene: TRBJ2-7; abundance: .; v_gene: TRBV7-9; d_gene: TRBD1; CDR3nt: TGTGCCAGCAGCCAACGGGACAGGGAAACCTACGAGCAGTACTTC; CDR3aa: CASSQRDRETYEQYF
j_gene: TRBJ1-1; abundance: .; v_gene: TRBV14; d_gene: .; CDR3nt: TGTGCCAGCAGCGCGGGGTGGATGCACACTGAAGCTTTCTTT; CDR3aa: CASSAGWMHTEAFF
j_gene: TRBJ2-1; abundance: few; v_gene: TRBV9; d_gene: TRBD1; CDR3nt: TGTGCCAGCAGCGATGGGACAGGTCCTTACAATGAGCAGTTCTTC; CDR3aa: CASSDGTGPYNEQFF
j_gene: TRBJ1-3; abundance: few; v_gene: TRBV18; d_gene: .; CDR3nt: TGTGCCAGCTCACCAGACCGGGACGGCTTCTCGGGAAACACCATATATTTT; CDR3aa: CASSPDRDGFSGNTIYF
j_gene: TRBJ2-2; abundance: .; v_gene: TRBV11-3; d_gene: .; CDR3nt: TGTGCCAGCAGCCCTCGAACCAGAAACACCGGGGAGCTGTTTTTT; CDR3aa: CASSPRTRNTGELFF
j_gene: TRBJ1-1; abundance: .; v_gene: TRBV11-3; d_gene: .; CDR3nt: TGTGCCAGCAGCTTAGAGGGGGATTGGCGGATCACTGAAGCTTTCTTT; CDR3aa: CASSLEGDWRITEAFF
j_gene: TRBJ2-3; abundance: few; v_gene: TRBV24-1; d_gene: .; CDR3nt: TGTGCCACCAGTGATTTGCCCCGGTCTAGCGCAGATACGCAGTATTTT; CDR3aa: CATSDLPRSSADTQYF
j_gene: TRBJ2-7; abundance: .; v_gene: TRBV5-1; d_gene: .; CDR3nt: TGCGCCAGCGCCATAACCCGGGCCTACGAGCAGTACTTC; CDR3aa: CASAITRAYEQYF
j_gene: TRBJ1-4; abundance: .; v_gene: TRBV19; d_gene: .; CDR3nt: TGTGCCAGTAGTATAGTGGCCGCAACTAATGAAAAACTGTTTTTT; CDR3aa: CASSIVAATNEKLFF
j_gene: TRBJ1-1; abundance: few; v_gene: TRBV19; d_gene: .; CDR3nt: TGTGCCAGTATCAGACTCGGATACACTGAAGCTTTCTTT; CDR3aa: CASIRLGYTEAFF
j_gene: TRBJ2-2; abundance: few; v_gene: TRBV19; d_gene: .; CDR3nt: TGTGCCAGTAGTATATTTCTAGAGCGCACCGGGGAGCTGTTTTTT; CDR3aa: CASSIFLERTGELFF
j_gene: TRBJ2-5; abundance: .; v_gene: TRBV5-1; d_gene: .; CDR3nt: TGCGCCAGCAGCGGGAGACAAAAAGAGACCCAGTACTTC; CDR3aa: CASSGRQKETQYF
j_gene: TRBJ1-6; abundance: .; v_gene: TRBV4-3; d_gene: .; CDR3nt: TGCGCCAGCGAGGTAGGACAGCGAAATTCACCCCTCCACTTT; CDR3aa: CASEVGQRNSPLHF
j_gene: TRBJ1-2; abundance: .; v_gene: TRBV5-4; d_gene: .; CDR3nt: TGTGCCAGCAGCAAGGATACCAATAGAGGGGGCTACACCTTC; CDR3aa: CASSKDTNRGGYTF
j_gene: TRBJ1-1; abundance: .; v_gene: TRBV19; d_gene: .; CDR3nt: TGTGCCAGTAATGAGGGGGGGAGTACTGAAGCTTTCTTT; CDR3aa: CASNEGGSTEAFF
j_gene: TRBJ2-1; abundance: .; v_gene: TRBV19; d_gene: .; CDR3nt: TGTGCCAGTAGTATAGAGGTACCGGGCAGAGAGCAGTTCTTC; CDR3aa: CASSIEVPGREQFF
j_gene: TRBJ1-1; abundance: .; v_gene: TRBV14; d_gene: TRBD1; CDR3nt: TGTGCCAGCAGCGCCCGACAGGGAAGCACTGAAGCTTTCTTT; CDR3aa: CASSARQGSTEAFF
j_gene: TRBJ2-6; abundance: .; v_gene: TRBV10-3; d_gene: .; CDR3nt: TGTGCCATCAGTGAGTCGATGGGGGCCAACGTCCTGACTTTC; CDR3aa: CAISESMGANVLTF
j_gene: TRBJ1-1; abundance: .; v_gene: TRBV6-5; d_gene: .; CDR3nt: TGTGCCAGCAGTTACTCGGTCACAGGAATGAACACTGAAGCTTTCTTT; CDR3aa: CASSYSVTGMNTEAFF
j_gene: TRBJ1-4; abundance: .; v_gene: TRBV28; d_gene: .; CDR3nt: TGTGCCAGCAGGGGGCAGGTGCGGGAAAAACTGTTTTTT; CDR3aa: CASRGQVREKLFF
j_gene: TRBJ1-4; abundance: once; v_gene: TRBV30; d_gene: .; CDR3nt: TGTGCCTGGACGGGCGACAGACGTAATGAAAAACTGTTTTTT; CDR3aa: CAWTGDRRNEKLFF
j_gene: TRBJ2-5; abundance: .; v_gene: TRBV29-1; d_gene: TRBD1; CDR3nt: TGCAGCGGCCGGGACAGGGTTCAAGAGACCCAGTACTTC; CDR3aa: CSGRDRVQETQYF
j_gene: TRBJ1-6; abundance: .; v_gene: TRBV27; d_gene: .; CDR3nt: TGTGCCAGCAGTAGGGACCTCTTGAGCTCCTATAATTCACCCCTCCACTTT; CDR3aa: CASSRDLLSSYNSPLHF
j_gene: TRBJ2-1; abundance: .; v_gene: TRBV29-1; d_gene: TRBD1; CDR3nt: TGCAGCGCAGACAGGGGTTCCAATGAGCAGTTCTTC; CDR3aa: CSADRGSNEQFF
j_gene: TRBJ1-2; abundance: few; v_gene: TRBV10-3; d_gene: .; CDR3nt: TGTGCCATCAGTGAGGAGGAAGACTATGGCTACACCTTC; CDR3aa: CAISEEEDYGYTF